This TCR beta chain was identified in a study of tumor-infiltrating lymphocytes in primary liver carcinoma. Looking at the study overall: Primary liver carcinomas in the patients were surgically resected. Stage T1-T3 N0M0 tumors measured about 4.2 to 10 cm at most. Each of the samples returned roughly 3.65 to 7.5 million productive TCRbeta reads (a yield similar across tissue types).

The authors made TCR beta cDNA from about 500 ng total RNA with a constant-region primer. What produced the TCR beta libraries was three nested multiplex PCR rounds using slightly modified ARM-PCR. PCR rounds one and two used TRBV1-TRBV30 forward primers with a C-beta reverse primer for around 11 cycles each. TCRdb analysed the multiplex PCR reads with MiXCR anew, one entry per CDR3 protein. The sample comprises fewer than 350,000 distinct CDR3 sequences, 55% to 65% of which are singletons, and roughly 9% rests with the top ten. This CDR3 region has 14 residues. Germline CDR1 is SGHAT and CDR2 is FQNNGV. V lost 6 bases and J lost 2, with 12 bases in between. This clonotype was counted only a few times. Alongside blood RNA obtained from unsorted whole blood, germline DNA was also extracted.

Sequencing was carried out using peripheral blood. This rearrangement joins TRBV11-2 to TRBJ2-3; D may be TRBD1 or TRBD2 (5 bases each). The clonotype comes from a man aged 35-49 years with primary liver carcinoma and hepatitis B virus infection. CDR3 sequence reads: CASSARDPTDTQYF. CDR3 bases: TGTGCCAGCAGTGCCCGGGACCCCACAGATACGCAGTATTTT.